This TCR beta chain is from a study of blood T cell repertoires in COVID-19. Study-wide context: Material from acute and convalescent COVID-19 was sourced from the United States, Italy and Spain. Sources were T cells, B-cell-depleted T cells, or PBMCs; the material itself was cDNA or gDNA.

V dropped 4 bases and J dropped 5; count of bases not matched to a gene: 6. Per the germline V gene, CDR1 is SGHRS and CDR2 is YFSETQ. The CDR3 is 14 amino acids. TCRdb's copy holds only in-frame clones and misses some; the assay was immunoSEQ multiplex PCR. The sample has some 43,000 clones; about four fifths are singletons. The sequenced sample consisted of peripheral blood. The chain employs TRBV5-1 and TRBJ1-1; 9 bases are shared with TRBD1. The source is a man in his forties or fifties with active or convalescent COVID-19. The CDR3 here is CASSPGTGWTEAFF. In DNA, the CDR3 is TGCGCCAGCAGCCCCGGGACAGGGTGGACTGAAGCTTTCTTT.